The 22 T cell receptor beta chains below come from one sample, sequenced in a study of neurological immune-mediated disorders. Time point defined: longitudinal time-point 1 (baseline). Each CDR3 protein is one row after TCRdb ran MiXCR on the 5' RACE reads. The table records tens of thousands of distinct CDR3 sequences, 10% of them present only once. Sequencing input: PBMCs. All receptors come from a man younger than 45 in good health.

The table lists this clonotype with a few counts. The chain is built from TRBV10-1 and TRBJ2-3, with 13 bases aligning to TRBD2. The CDR3 is made up of 16 amino acids. The germline V gene has CDR1 WNHNN and CDR2 SYGVQD (reference sequence). V shed 4 bases, J shed 2 bases, and the junction held 3 bases outside the gene matches. In nucleotides, the CDR3 is TGCGCCAGCAGTGGAGGGACTAGCGGGACCACAGATACGCAGTATTTT. Protein product: CASSGGTSGTTDTQYF.

This clonotype has a count of ten or more. The J gene is TRBJ2-7, the V gene TRBV5-1, with 8 bases matching TRBD1. CDR3 length equals 15 residues. Germline V gene data show CDR1 as SGHRS and CDR2 as YFSETQ. V lost 0 bases and J lost 1; bases outside the gene matches: 3. The CDR3 DNA sequence: TGCGCCAGCAGCTTGGAGGGACAGGCTTCCTACGAGCAGTACTTC. Protein sequence: CASSLEGQASYEQYF.

This clonotype was found many times. The chain links TRBV7-9 to TRBJ1-1; D remains unclear. The CDR3 contains 14 residues. The germline gives CDR1 SEHNR, CDR2 FQNEAQ (reference sequence). Trimming shortened V by 1 base and J by 3 bases, and 9 bases separated the two germline ends. The CDR3 coding sequence is TGTGCCAGCAGCTTAGAGGGTGGATACACTGAAGCTTTCTTT. Translated: CASSLEGGYTEAFF.

This clonotype was counted many times. The chain recombines TRBV20-1 with TRBJ2-3; D is unclear. In germline, CDR1 is DFQATT, CDR2 SNEGSKA (reference sequence). Trimming stripped 0 bases from V and 0 bases from J, with 13 bases between. This CDR3 has 16 amino acids. CDR3 in DNA: TGCAGTGCTAGAGATGTGGGCGGTTGGAGCACAGATACGCAGTATTTT. Encoded protein: CSARDVGGWSTDTQYF.

The rearrangement uses TRBV7-2 and TRBJ1-1; D gene uncertain. The CDR3 is 15 amino acids. The germline V gene has CDR1 SGHTA and CDR2 FQGNSA. V lost 1 base to trimming and J lost 3 bases, with 12 bases between them. The CDR3 region is CASSLEYRVDTEAFF. DNA of the CDR3: TGTGCCAGCAGCTTAGAGTATCGGGTCGACACTGAAGCTTTCTTT.

This clonotype was seen ten or more times. The rearrangement links TRBV6-2 or TRBV6-3 to TRBJ2-2; D might be TRBD2 (5 bases). V lost 2 bases to trimming and J lost 7 bases, with 17 bases between them. Germline CDR1 is MNHEY and CDR2 is SVGEGT. This CDR3 is built from 16 residues. The CDR3 protein is CASSYRESPPGGELFF. DNA of the CDR3: TGTGCCAGCAGTTACAGGGAGTCCCCCCCGGGCGGGGAGCTGTTTTTT.

This clonotype has at least ten counts. J is TRBJ1-2 and V is TRBV29-1, with a weak D call TRBD1 (5 bases). The CDR3 contains 14 residues. CDR1 SQVTM and CDR2 ANQGSEA come from the germline V gene. The V end lost 5 bases, the J end lost 8 bases, and 21 bases lay between the germline ends. CDR3 DNA: TGCAGCGTTCTTCCAATGAGTCAGGGAGAGGGCTACACCTTC. This codes for CSVLPMSQGEGYTF.

In its sample, this clonotype was seen many times. This rearrangement joins TRBV28 to TRBJ1-6; D gene unclear. CDR1 is MDHEN and CDR2 is SYDVKM in the germline V gene. CDR3 length: 15 amino acids. V shed 2 bases and J shed 8 bases, with 13 bases lying between them. DNA of the CDR3: TGTGCCAGCAGTTTAAACCAGTTCGGAGATTCACCCCTCCACTTT. This translates into CASSLNQFGDSPLHF.

This clonotype was counted at least ten times. The chain employs TRBV6-5 and TRBJ2-7; TRBD1 aligns across 11 bases. V dropped 6 bases and J dropped 0; count of bases not matched to a gene: 4. This CDR3 has 15 amino acids. Per the germline V gene, CDR1 is MNHEY and CDR2 is SVGAGI. This CDR3 is CASRSGTGGSYEQYF. CDR3 bases: TGTGCCAGCAGATCAGGGACAGGGGGCTCCTACGAGCAGTACTTC.

This clonotype was detected a few times. The chain recombines TRBV5-6 with TRBJ1-4, with 7 bases identical to TRBD1. This CDR3 comprises 17 residues. The V gene's germline CDR1 is SGHDT and CDR2 YYEEEE. The V and J ends lost 1 base and 4 bases, in that order; junction bases with no gene match: 10. This chain's CDR3 is CASSLFRDSNVNEKLFF. The DNA for the CDR3 is TGTGCCAGCAGCTTGTTCCGGGACAGCAATGTTAATGAAAAACTGTTTTTT.

This clonotype showed up many times. The chain links TRBV7-2 to TRBJ2-6; no clear D. The CDR3 contains 18 residues. V lost 5 bases and J lost 0, with 17 bases in between. Germline V gene sequence: CDR1 SGHTA, CDR2 FQGNSA. The CDR3 DNA reads TGTGCCAGCAGCCCCGTCGGCGGCGGAGCCTCTGGGGCCAACGTCCTGACTTTC. It encodes CASSPVGGGASGANVLTF.

This clonotype was seen many times. V is TRBV6-2 or TRBV6-3 and J is TRBJ1-1, with D uncertain. There are 12 residues in the CDR3. CDR1 and CDR2 from the germline V gene are MNHEY and SVGEGT. Deletions cut 8 bases from V and 0 bases from J, with 7 bases between. In DNA, the CDR3 is TGTGCCAGCGGTGAGATGAACACTGAAGCTTTCTTT. Protein sequence: CASGEMNTEAFF.

The genes are TRBV20-1 and TRBJ2-7; TRBD1 aligns across 10 bases. V lost 6 bases and J lost 7; bases outside the gene matches: 12. In germline, CDR1 is DFQATT, CDR2 SNEGSKA (reference sequence). There are 14 residues in the CDR3. This CDR3 reads CSAAAGQGEREQYF. The CDR3 coding sequence is TGCAGTGCCGCGGCAGGACAGGGGGAACGGGAGCAGTACTTC.

This clonotype was counted at least ten times. J is TRBJ2-1 and V is TRBV20-1; 9 bases line up with TRBD2. The CDR3 consists of 18 residues. In germline, CDR1 is DFQATT, CDR2 SNEGSKA (reference sequence). J lost 0 bases, V lost 1 base, and 10 bases had no gene match. The CDR3 protein is CSARGVREGWTSYNEQFF. The CDR3 nucleotides read TGCAGTGCTAGAGGGGTGCGGGAGGGATGGACCTCCTACAATGAGCAGTTCTTC.

The chain combines TRBV27 with TRBJ1-1; 7 bases map to TRBD1. Germline CDR1 MNHEY, CDR2 SMNVEV (reference sequence). The CDR3 runs 13 residues. J lost 5 bases, V lost 5 bases, and 5 bases had no gene match. The CDR3 loop is CASSMTGRTEAFF. CDR3 bases: TGTGCCAGCAGTATGACAGGGCGGACTGAAGCTTTCTTT.

This clonotype appeared a single time. A much larger clone lies a single base off, so this may be a read error. This chain connects TRBV20-1 to TRBJ2-3, with 9 bases matching TRBD2. V lost 2 bases, J lost 10 bases, and 10 bases stayed unmatched. This CDR3 comprises 14 residues. Looked up from germline, CDR1 is DFQATT and CDR2 is SNEGSKA (reference sequence). Written as DNA, the CDR3 is TGCAGTGCTAGATTCGCGGGAGGGGTGTCCGCGCAGTATTTT. It encodes CSARFAGGVSAQYF.

This clonotype came up many times. The gene calls are TRBV20-1 and TRBJ2-3, with 10 positions matching TRBD2. Germline CDR1 reads DFQATT; CDR2 reads SNEGSKA (reference sequence). V shed 6 bases and J 4 bases; nucleotides not matched to a gene: 10. CDR3 length: 15 residues. CDR3 loop: CSAHQLAGTSDTQYF. For the CDR3, the DNA is TGCAGTGCGCATCAACTAGCGGGAACGTCAGATACGCAGTATTTT.

This clonotype was recorded at least ten times. The rearrangement uses TRBV11-2 and TRBJ1-1; D gene unclear. CDR1 is SGHAT and CDR2 is FQNNGV in the germline V gene. There are 13 residues in the CDR3. Trimming stripped 7 bases from V and 3 bases from J, with 12 bases between. CDR3 in amino acids: CASTLGGDTEAFF. For the CDR3, the DNA is TGTGCCAGCACCCTTGGTGGGGACACTGAAGCTTTCTTT.

This clonotype was recorded at least ten times. The genes are TRBV10-3 and TRBJ2-7, with 8 positions matching TRBD2. Germline assignment: CDR1 ENHRY and CDR2 SYGVKD. The CDR3 extends over 18 amino acids. With V trimmed by 2 bases and J by 0 bases, 12 bases remained unmatched. CDR3 nucleotide sequence: TGTGCCATCAGTGAGCCCGCGACTAGCGCTCAGATCTCCTACGAGCAGTACTTC. It is translated as CAISEPATSAQISYEQYF.

This clonotype appeared many times. The chain couples TRBV28 to TRBJ2-6; TRBD2 might be the D (5 bases). The CDR3 is made up of 16 amino acids. Germline V gene lookup returns CDR1 MDHEN and CDR2 SYDVKM. V was clipped by 7 bases and J by 0 bases, with 13 bases between them. The CDR3 DNA reads TGTGCCAGCACCAAGCGAGGGAACTCTGGGGCCAACGTCCTGACTTTC. Amino acids: CASTKRGNSGANVLTF.

This clonotype was counted ten times or more. The chain couples TRBV5-1 to TRBJ1-1, with D perhaps matching TRBD1 (5 bases). Per germline, CDR1 SGHRS and CDR2 YFSETQ. Deletions cut 5 bases from V and 1 base from J, with 9 bases between. CDR3 length: 13 amino acids. The CDR3 DNA follows: TGCGCCAGCAGGCGGGACGGGAACACTGAAGCTTTCTTT. Its translation is CASRRDGNTEAFF.

This clonotype was seen only a few times. The rearrangement joins TRBV11-3 to TRBJ2-3, with 7 nucleotides matching TRBD1. The V gene end was trimmed by 1 base and the J gene end by 6 bases; junction bases not matched to a gene: 13. Germline lookup yields CDR1 SGHNT and CDR2 YENEEA. The CDR3 runs to 17 residues. CDR3 amino acids: CASSLAPGQHLVDTQYF. The CDR3, as DNA: TGTGCCAGCAGCTTAGCCCCGGGACAGCACCTAGTGGATACGCAGTATTTT.